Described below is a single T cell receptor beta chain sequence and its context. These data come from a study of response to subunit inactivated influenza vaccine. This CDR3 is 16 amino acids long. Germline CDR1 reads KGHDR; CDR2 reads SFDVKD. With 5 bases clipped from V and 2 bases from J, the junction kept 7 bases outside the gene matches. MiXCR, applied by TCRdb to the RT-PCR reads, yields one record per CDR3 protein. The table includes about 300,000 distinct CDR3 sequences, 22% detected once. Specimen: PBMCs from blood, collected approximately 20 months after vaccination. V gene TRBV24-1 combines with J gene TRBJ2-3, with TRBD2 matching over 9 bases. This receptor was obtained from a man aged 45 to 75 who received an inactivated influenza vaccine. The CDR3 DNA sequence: TGTGCCACCAGTGCAAAACTAGCGGGCTCCACAGATACGCAGTATTTT. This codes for CATSAKLAGSTDTQYF.